This T cell receptor beta chain was recovered during a study of T cells of healthy individuals. The CDR3 is 16 amino acids. Germline trimming cut 4 bases from V and 6 bases from J; bases unmatched to any gene: 12. Germline CDR1 reads SGHRS; CDR2 reads YFSETQ. TCRdb re-called the 5' RACE reads through MiXCR, storing one row per CDR3 protein. Of 40,000 to 65,000 distinct CDR3 sequences in the sample, around 15% were seen once. The TCR was taken from a human donor in good health. V gene TRBV5-1 combines with J gene TRBJ2-3; 9 bases are shared with TRBD2. The chain's CDR3 is CASSPRLAGWPDTQYF. The DNA for the CDR3 is TGCGCCAGCAGCCCTCGGCTAGCGGGGTGGCCCGATACGCAGTATTTT. The full variable domain, in which reference TRBV5-1 and TRBJ2-3 provide the parts outside the CDR3, is KAGVTQTPRYLIKTRGQQVTLSCSPISGHRSVSWYQQTPGQGLQFLFEYFSETQRNKGNFPGRFSGRQFSNSRSEMNVSTLELGDSALYLCASSPRLAGWPDTQYFGPGTRLTVL.